This is a list of T cell receptor beta chains from one sample in a study of neurological immune-mediated disorders. TCRdb ran MiXCR on the 5' RACE reads and lists one entry per CDR3 protein. This sample has fewer than 40,000 distinct CDR3 sequences; about 13% occur once, and the top ten carry less than 2.5%. Sequenced input: PBMCs. Source of these receptors: a woman aged 40 to 50 in good health. CDR3s include the opening cysteine and the closing phenylalanine or tryptophan. The D gene is left open where the match is weak. Only part of the rows carry a size: once, few, many, or a class if the clone is expanded.

v_call	j_call	d_call	clone_size	cdr3_aa	cdr3_nt
TRBV5-1	TRBJ2-5	NA	many	CASSLDRVETQYF	TGCGCCAGCAGCTTGGACAGGGTTGAGACCCAGTACTTC
TRBV20-1	TRBJ2-1	NA	many	CSARDVEQFF	TGCAGTGCTAGAGACGTCGAGCAGTTCTTC
TRBV20-1	TRBJ2-7	TRBD1	many	CSAVGQGADFYEQYF	TGCAGTGCTGTGGGACAGGGTGCAGATTTCTACGAGCAGTACTTC
TRBV5-5	TRBJ2-7	TRBD2	many	CASSASLAGPYEQYF	TGTGCCAGCAGCGCGAGTCTAGCGGGACCCTACGAGCAGTACTTC
TRBV6-2/TRBV6-3	TRBJ2-2	NA	few	CASLPGPGGGTGELFF	TGTGCCAGCCTACCCGGCCCCGGGGGAGGAACCGGGGAGCTGTTTTTT
TRBV29-1	TRBJ2-7	NA	many	CSVGQPGYEQYF	TGCAGCGTAGGGCAACCAGGCTACGAGCAGTACTTC
TRBV20-1	TRBJ1-1	NA	many	CSARVTLNTEAFF	TGCAGTGCTAGGGTGACCTTGAACACTGAAGCTTTCTTT
TRBV18	TRBJ2-4	NA	NA	CASSPTPVGNIQYF	TGTGCCAGCTCCCCAACGCCCGTAGGAAACATTCAGTACTTC
TRBV6-4	TRBJ2-3	NA	many	CASSLGMVTDTQYF	TGTGCCAGCAGCCTAGGGATGGTCACAGATACGCAGTATTTT
TRBV6-1	TRBJ2-7	NA	many	CASSVGNRLGEQYF	TGTGCCAGCTCCGTAGGGAACCGACTCGGCGAGCAGTACTTC
TRBV21-1	TRBJ1-2	NA	many	CASSDRQGGLTMVYTF	TGTGCCAGCAGCGACCGACAGGGGGGATTAACTATGGTCTACACCTTC
TRBV20-1	TRBJ2-2	NA	many	CSARPIGPTGELFF	TGCAGTGCTAGACCGATCGGTCCCACCGGGGAGCTGTTTTTT
TRBV12-3/TRBV12-4	TRBJ1-6	NA	many	CASRRGHTSSYNSPLHF	TGTGCCAGCAGGCGGGGACACACGAGCTCCTATAATTCACCCCTCCACTTT
TRBV29-1	TRBJ1-1	NA	many	CSVDRTENTEAFF	TGCAGCGTTGATCGGACAGAGAACACTGAAGCTTTCTTT
TRBV2	TRBJ1-1	NA	NA	CASSENGVGRVGVGTEAFF	TGTGCCAGCAGTGAAAATGGAGTTGGCAGGGTAGGTGTCGGCACTGAAGCTTTCTTT
TRBV20-1	TRBJ1-2	TRBD1	medium-sized	CSARSPGQGAENGYTF	TGCAGTGCTAGATCTCCGGGACAGGGGGCTGAGAATGGCTACACCTTC
TRBV5-5	TRBJ1-1	NA	NA	CASSPTPRRGHGGTEAFF	TGTGCCAGCAGCCCAACCCCTCGGAGGGGTCACGGAGGCACTGAAGCTTTCTTT
TRBV6-2/TRBV6-3	TRBJ2-5	NA	many	CASLHLGGTQETQYF	TGTGCCAGCCTTCACCTCGGCGGGACACAAGAGACCCAGTACTTC
TRBV24-1	TRBJ2-7	TRBD1	many	CATSDWKGIGRDRGGDEQYF	TGTGCCACCAGTGATTGGAAAGGGATCGGCCGGGACAGGGGAGGCGACGAGCAGTACTTC
TRBV4-3	TRBJ1-2	NA	many	CASSQDFGGLEGYTF	TGCGCCAGCAGCCAAGATTTTGGGGGGTTGGAGGGCTACACCTTC
TRBV7-2	TRBJ1-2	NA	many	CASSLGSVNYGYTF	TGTGCCAGCAGCTTAGGGTCGGTTAACTATGGCTACACCTTC
TRBV20-1	TRBJ2-7	TRBD2	many	CSASPRPGLAGGRGSYEQYF	TGCAGTGCTAGTCCTCGTCCGGGACTAGCGGGGGGGCGAGGATCCTACGAGCAGTACTTC
TRBV7-9	TRBJ1-2	NA	many	CASSLPTINYGYTF	TGTGCCAGCAGCCTACCGACAATTAACTATGGCTACACCTTC
TRBV7-2	TRBJ2-5	TRBD1	many	CASSSGQGQETQYF	TGTGCCAGCAGCTCGGGACAGGGGCAAGAGACCCAGTACTTC
TRBV5-1	TRBJ2-4	TRBD2	many	CASSWGTSGRANIQYF	TGCGCCAGCAGCTGGGGGACTAGCGGGAGGGCCAACATTCAGTACTTC
TRBV12-3/TRBV12-4	TRBJ2-2	NA	NA	CASSLGGDTGELFF	TGTGCCAGCAGTTTAGGCGGGGACACCGGGGAGCTGTTTTTT